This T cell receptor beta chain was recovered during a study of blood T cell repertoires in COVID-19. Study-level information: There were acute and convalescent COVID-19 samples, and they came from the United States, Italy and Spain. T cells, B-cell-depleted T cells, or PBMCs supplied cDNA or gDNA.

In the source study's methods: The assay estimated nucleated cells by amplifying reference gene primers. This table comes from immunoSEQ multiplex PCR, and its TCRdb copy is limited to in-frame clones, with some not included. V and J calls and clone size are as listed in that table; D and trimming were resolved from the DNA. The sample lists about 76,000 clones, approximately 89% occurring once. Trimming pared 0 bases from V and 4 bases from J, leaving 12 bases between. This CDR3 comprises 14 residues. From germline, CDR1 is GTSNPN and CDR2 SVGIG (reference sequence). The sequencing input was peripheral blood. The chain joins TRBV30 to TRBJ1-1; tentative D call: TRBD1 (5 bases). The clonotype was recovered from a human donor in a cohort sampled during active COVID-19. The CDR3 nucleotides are TGTGCCTGGAGTGTACGGCAGGGTTCCACTGAAGCTTTCTTT. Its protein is CAWSVRQGSTEAFF.